These T cell receptor beta chains were read from a single sample in a study of blood T cell repertoires in COVID-19. The method was immunoSEQ multiplex PCR; TCRdb's version includes in-frame clones alone and lacks a portion of them. The sample shows roughly 73,000 clones, roughly three quarters of them seen only once. Sequenced input: peripheral blood. The receptors come from a man between 65 and 85 years old with acute or convalescent COVID-19. Both conserved end residues are part of each CDR3. D genes are given only for firm matches. Rows may omit the clone size; those that give it use once, few, many or a size class.

V,D,size,J,DNA,CDR3
TRBV10-3,-,few,TRBJ1-2,TGTGCCATCAGTGAAGGCAGCCTAGGCTATGGCTACACCTTC,CAISEGSLGYGYTF
TRBV28,TRBD2,-,TRBJ2-7,TGTGCCAGCAGGTCTGAGACTAGCGGGGCCTACGAGCAGTACTTC,CASRSETSGAYEQYF
TRBV5-1,TRBD1,few,TRBJ1-1,TGCGCCAGCAGCTTGAGCGGGCCAGGGGGAGGAAGGAACACTGAAGCTTTCTTT,CASSLSGPGGGRNTEAFF
TRBV9,TRBD1,few,TRBJ2-7,TGTGCCAGCAGCGCGGACCCCGGGACAGGGGGCGTCGAGCAGTACTTC,CASSADPGTGGVEQYF
TRBV18,-,-,TRBJ2-5,TGTGCCAGCTCACCGTCGCAAGAGACCCAGTACTTC,CASSPSQETQYF
TRBV29-1,TRBD2,-,TRBJ2-5,TGCAGCGTTGTACTAGCGGGAGCAGAGACCCAGTACTTC,CSVVLAGAETQYF
TRBV2,TRBD1,-,TRBJ1-1,TGTGCCAGCAGTGCTACAGGGGTGAGCACTGAAGCTTTCTTT,CASSATGVSTEAFF
TRBV19,-,-,TRBJ1-5,TGTGCCAGTAGTATAATGTCCGGTAGCAATCAGCCCCAGCATTTT,CASSIMSGSNQPQHF
TRBV28,TRBD2,-,TRBJ2-5,TGTGCCAGCAGTCCAGCGGGGCCCCAAGAGACCCAGTACTTC,CASSPAGPQETQYF
TRBV18,-,-,TRBJ1-5,TGTGCCAGCTCACCCCCCGGGGGGGCAGGGGCCAATCAGCCCCAGCATTTT,CASSPPGGAGANQPQHF
TRBV15,-,-,TRBJ1-5,TGTGCCACCAGCAGAGAGCATGAGAATCTGGGCAATCAGCCCCAGCATTTT,CATSREHENLGNQPQHF
TRBV9,TRBD1,-,TRBJ2-7,TGTGCCAGCAGCCCCCGGGGGGGACAGGGGGGCTACGAGCAGTACTTC,CASSPRGGQGGYEQYF
TRBV28,-,-,TRBJ1-5,TGTGCCAGCAGTTTGGGGCAGGGGTTCCGGCAGCCCCAGCATTTT,CASSLGQGFRQPQHF
TRBV5-6,TRBD2,-,TRBJ2-1,TGTGCCAGCAGCTTGGGGCTAGCGGAAACCTACAATGAGCAGTTCTTC,CASSLGLAETYNEQFF
TRBV6-5,-,-,TRBJ2-3,TGTGCCAGCAGTTACTCAGGCGGGTCTAGCACAGATACGCAGTATTTT,CASSYSGGSSTDTQYF
TRBV6-2/TRBV6-3,TRBD1,once,TRBJ2-2,TGTGCCAGCAGTCATCTAGACAGGGTCAACACCGGGGAGCTGTTTTTT,CASSHLDRVNTGELFF
TRBV5-8,-,-,TRBJ1-1,TGTGCCAGTCTTCTCGGGGGGGCGAACACTGAAGCTTTCTTT,CASLLGGANTEAFF
TRBV4-2,-,-,TRBJ2-7,TGTGCCAGCAGCCATCCCGGCGGGGACGAGCAGTACTTC,CASSHPGGDEQYF
TRBV11-2,-,-,TRBJ1-3,TGTGCCAGCAGCTTTCTCTCTGGAAACACCATATATTTT,CASSFLSGNTIYF
TRBV9,-,-,TRBJ1-4,TGTGCCAGCACAGGGGCAACTAATGAAAAACTGTTTTTT,CASTGATNEKLFF
TRBV27,-,-,TRBJ1-6,TGTGCCAGCAGTTATCCACAGTATAATTCACCCCTCCACTTT,CASSYPQYNSPLHF
TRBV7-9,-,-,TRBJ1-4,TGTGCCAGCAGCTTGTCGGCGGGCGATGAAAAACTGTTTTTT,CASSLSAGDEKLFF
TRBV5-6,TRBD1,-,TRBJ1-2,TGTGCCAGCAGCTCCGACAGGGATCATGGCTACACCTTC,CASSSDRDHGYTF
TRBV13,-,-,TRBJ1-4,TGTGCCAGCAGCGGGCTTAATGAAAAACTGTTTTTT,CASSGLNEKLFF
TRBV4-1,TRBD2,-,TRBJ2-1,TGCGCCAGCAGCCAAGTAGCGGGAGCGAATTACTACAATGAGCAGTTCTTC,CASSQVAGANYYNEQFF
TRBV18,-,once,TRBJ1-3,TGTGCCAGCTCACCTCCGGCGGGGTCGCCTGGAAACACCATATATTTT,CASSPPAGSPGNTIYF
TRBV7-3,-,-,TRBJ2-2,TGTGCCAGCAGCTCAGTCACCGGGGAGCTGTTTTTT,CASSSVTGELFF
TRBV27,TRBD2,-,TRBJ2-7,TGTGCCAGCAGTTTCGGGACTAGCGGGACCTACGAGCAGTACTTC,CASSFGTSGTYEQYF
TRBV27,-,few,TRBJ1-1,TGTGCCAGCAGTTTTCGAGAGAACACTGAAGCTTTCTTT,CASSFRENTEAFF
TRBV7-2,TRBD2,-,TRBJ2-1,TGTGCCAGCAGCCGTAGACTAGCGGGAGGCCGAGACAATGAGCAGTTCTTC,CASSRRLAGGRDNEQFF
TRBV29-1,-,-,TRBJ2-1,TGCAGCGTTGCAGGGGCTTCGAATGAGCAGTTCTTC,CSVAGASNEQFF
TRBV7-2,TRBD1,-,TRBJ2-6,TGTGCCAGCACCGGGACAGGGCTCTTTTCTGGGGCCAACGTCCTGACTTTC,CASTGTGLFSGANVLTF
TRBV5-4,-,-,TRBJ2-5,TGTGCCAGCAGCTTGACGGGGGTCGGCCAAGAGACCCAGTACTTC,CASSLTGVGQETQYF
TRBV3-1/TRBV3-2,-,-,TRBJ1-5,TGTGCCAGCAGCCAAGAACAGGTGCCGCCCCAGCATTTT,CASSQEQVPPQHF
TRBV28,TRBD2,once,TRBJ2-3,TGTGCCAGCAGTTCAGGACTAGCGGGACACACAGATACGCAGTATTTT,CASSSGLAGHTDTQYF
TRBV18,-,-,TRBJ2-6,TGTGCCAGCTCACCGTTGGAAGGGGCGGGGGCCAACGTCCTGACTTTC,CASSPLEGAGANVLTF
TRBV28,-,few,TRBJ1-6,TGTGCCAGCAGCCGCACCGACATATTTAATTCACCCCTCCACTTT,CASSRTDIFNSPLHF
TRBV28,-,-,TRBJ2-6,TGTGCCAGCTTCGTTAATGGGGCCAACGTCCTGACTTTC,CASFVNGANVLTF
TRBV6-5,TRBD2,-,TRBJ2-7,TGTGCCAGCAGTTTACTAGCGGGGATCTCCTACGAGCAGTACTTC,CASSLLAGISYEQYF
TRBV5-1,-,few,TRBJ1-3,TGCGCCAGCAGCGAGGGATCACCTGGAAACACCATATATTTT,CASSEGSPGNTIYF
TRBV18,TRBD2,-,TRBJ2-7,TGTGCCAGCTCACCATTAGCGGGAGATCACGAGCAGTACTTC,CASSPLAGDHEQYF
TRBV2,TRBD1,few,TRBJ1-2,TGTGCCAGCAGGGGGACAGGGAACTATGGCTACACCTTC,CASRGTGNYGYTF
TRBV2,-,-,TRBJ2-1,TGTGCCAGCAGTGAAAACAGCCGAGAGCAGTTCTTC,CASSENSREQFF
TRBV5-1,TRBD1,-,TRBJ2-1,TGCGCCAGCAGCGGTCAGGGGGCGGGCAATGAGCAGTTCTTC,CASSGQGAGNEQFF
TRBV9,TRBD2,-,TRBJ2-7,TGTGCCAGCAGCGTAGAGGCTAGCGGAACCTACGAGCAGTACTTC,CASSVEASGTYEQYF
TRBV5-4,-,-,TRBJ1-1,TGTGCCAGCAGCTTGATTGACTTGAACACTGAAGCTTTCTTT,CASSLIDLNTEAFF
TRBV6-2/TRBV6-3,TRBD1,-,TRBJ1-2,TGTGCCAGCAGTATCGGGACAGCCCAGGAGAGGGGCTACACCTTC,CASSIGTAQERGYTF
TRBV6-6,-,-,TRBJ2-3,TGTGCCAGCAGTCTTCCGGGAGCAGATACGCAGTATTTT,CASSLPGADTQYF
TRBV7-3,-,many,TRBJ1-1,TGTGCCAGCAGCCGCGGGATATGGACTGAAGCTTTCTTT,CASSRGIWTEAFF
TRBV28,-,few,TRBJ2-3,TGTGCCAGCAGTCTCAGCGGTTTCACAGATACGCAGTATTTT,CASSLSGFTDTQYF
TRBV29-1,-,-,TRBJ2-7,TGCAGCGTTGGAAAGGGGTCCCCCTACGAGCAGTACTTC,CSVGKGSPYEQYF
TRBV2,TRBD1,-,TRBJ1-4,TGTGCCAGCCAGGGGGGACGGGAAAAACTGTTTTTT,CASQGGREKLFF
TRBV27,TRBD2,-,TRBJ2-5,TGTGCCAGCAGTTTAAATGGTCCGCTAGCGGGGCGAGAGACCCAGTACTTC,CASSLNGPLAGRETQYF
TRBV4-1,-,few,TRBJ1-1,TGCGCCAGCAGCCAAGATCCACTCATGAACACTGAAGCTTTCTTT,CASSQDPLMNTEAFF
TRBV5-1,-,-,TRBJ2-5,TGCGCCAGCAGCTTGGAACAGGGAAGATCGGGGACCCAGTACTTC,CASSLEQGRSGTQYF